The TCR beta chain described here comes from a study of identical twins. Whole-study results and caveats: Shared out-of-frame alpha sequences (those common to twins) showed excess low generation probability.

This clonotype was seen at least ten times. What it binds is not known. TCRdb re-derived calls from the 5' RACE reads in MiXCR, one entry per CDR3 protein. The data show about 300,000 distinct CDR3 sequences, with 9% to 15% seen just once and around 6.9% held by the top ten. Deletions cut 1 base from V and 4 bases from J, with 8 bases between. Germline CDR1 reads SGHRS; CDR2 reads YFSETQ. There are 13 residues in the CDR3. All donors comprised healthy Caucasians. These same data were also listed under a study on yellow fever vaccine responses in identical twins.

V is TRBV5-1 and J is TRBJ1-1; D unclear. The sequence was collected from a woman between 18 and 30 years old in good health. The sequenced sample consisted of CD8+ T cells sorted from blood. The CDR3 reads CASSLRKFTEAFF. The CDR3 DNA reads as TGCGCCAGCAGCTTGAGGAAGTTCACTGAAGCTTTCTTT.